This TCR beta chain derives from a study of blood T cell repertoires in COVID-19. Study background: The analysed material was cDNA or gDNA that came from T cells, B-cell-depleted T cells, or PBMCs.

J was trimmed by 7 bases and V by 5 bases; bases with no gene match: 11. The germline V gene encodes CDR1 LNHDA and CDR2 SQIVND (reference sequence). The CDR3 contains 17 residues. Assay used: immunoSEQ multiplex PCR; TCRdb lists only in-frame clones, some missing. This sample has some 120,000 clones, with roughly 80% found just once. This chain uses TRBV19 with TRBJ2-1; 13 positions agree with TRBD2. This clonotype was obtained from a woman in her fifties or sixties with acute or convalescent COVID-19. The specimen was peripheral blood. The CDR3 DNA sequence: TGTGCCAGTAGTCCGCCACAACTAGCGGGGGGGCAGAATGAGCAGTTCTTC. It specifies CASSPPQLAGGQNEQFF.